This is a list of T cell receptor beta chains from one sample in a study of CD8 T cells in Susac syndrome. TCRdb re-analysed the immunoSEQ multiplex PCR reads in MiXCR, keeping a single row per CDR3 protein. The sample has about 29,000 distinct CDR3 sequences, 94% seen once. The sequencing sample was made of CD8+ T cells from PBMCs. Every receptor here comes from a human donor in good health. CDR3s include the opening cysteine and the closing phenylalanine or tryptophan. Fields, in order: J gene, V gene, CDR3 protein.

>TRBJ2-1|TRBV6-1
CASSEAGGASNEQFF
>TRBJ1-6|TRBV7-2
CASKIQGLNSPLHF
>TRBJ1-1|TRBV5-6
CASSFRADTRVAFF
>TRBJ1-2|TRBV5-1
CASSLERSDYYGYTF
>TRBJ2-5|TRBV19
CASSSRGGDPNQETQYF
>TRBJ1-1|TRBV5-1
CASALGGGLNTEAFF
>TRBJ1-1|TRBV29-1
CSVEGGTGPEAFF
>TRBJ2-6|TRBV9
CASSGTNSGANVLTF
>TRBJ2-1|TRBV9
CASSLFWDSREKFF
>TRBJ1-3|TRBV5-4
CASSQRTGGNSGNTIYF
>TRBJ2-5|TRBV7-6
CASSLKRDRQETQYF
>TRBJ1-1|TRBV19
CASSPDRGNTEAFF
>TRBJ1-3|TRBV2
CASSEIRAGNTIYF
>TRBJ2-5|TRBV13
CASSFPGRGETQYF
>TRBJ1-1|TRBV6-2/TRBV6-3
CASSYSTWTEAFF
>TRBJ2-7|TRBV14
CASSQLAGTYEQYF
>TRBJ2-3|TRBV27
CASSLVSARSTDTQYF
>TRBJ2-5|TRBV28
CASSAGLAGGPETQYF
>TRBJ2-3|TRBV20-1
CSARQLAEITDTQYF
>TRBJ1-1|TRBV29-1
CSVGQGSDTEAFF
>TRBJ2-3|TRBV5-1
CASSLLAKQDTQYF
>TRBJ1-1|TRBV27
CASRTGERNTEAFF
>TRBJ2-3|TRBV3-1
CASTNRPPGGSDTQYF
>TRBJ2-1|TRBV7-8
CASRAQGNYNEQFF
>TRBJ1-2|TRBV29-1
CSVRQVSNYGYTF
>TRBJ2-5|TRBV11-2
CASSLRGGAETQYF
>TRBJ2-2|TRBV14
CASSPGGHTGELFF
>TRBJ1-1|TRBV6-1
CAVPEEAEAFF
>TRBJ2-2|TRBV4-3
CASSHDRGIGELFF
>TRBJ2-7|TRBV3-1
CASSQVAGEVFYEQYF
>TRBJ2-2|TRBV12-3/TRBV12-4
CASSLGGTTGELFF
>TRBJ2-5|TRBV9
CASSVGRFEETQYF
>TRBJ1-1|TRBV19
CASSDWTGGGTEAFF
>TRBJ1-5|TRBV4-1
CASSQGERPDQPQHF
>TRBJ1-1|TRBV7-4
CASSLDLFTPRDRRTEAFF
>TRBJ2-7|TRBV19
CASSRTGNEQYF
>TRBJ1-2|TRBV23-1
CASSQTPGQAKGYTF